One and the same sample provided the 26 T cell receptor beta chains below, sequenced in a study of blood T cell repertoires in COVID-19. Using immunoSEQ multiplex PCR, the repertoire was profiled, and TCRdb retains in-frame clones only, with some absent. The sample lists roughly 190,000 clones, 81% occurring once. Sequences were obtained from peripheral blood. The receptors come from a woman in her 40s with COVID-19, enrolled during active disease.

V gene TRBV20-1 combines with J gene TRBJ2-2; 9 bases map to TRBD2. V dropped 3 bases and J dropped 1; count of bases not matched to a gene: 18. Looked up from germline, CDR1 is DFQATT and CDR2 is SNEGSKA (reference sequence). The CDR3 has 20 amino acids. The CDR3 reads CSASDAKREAPVKNTGELFF. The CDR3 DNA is TGCAGTGCTAGTGACGCAAAGCGGGAGGCCCCAGTTAAGAACACCGGGGAGCTGTTTTTT.

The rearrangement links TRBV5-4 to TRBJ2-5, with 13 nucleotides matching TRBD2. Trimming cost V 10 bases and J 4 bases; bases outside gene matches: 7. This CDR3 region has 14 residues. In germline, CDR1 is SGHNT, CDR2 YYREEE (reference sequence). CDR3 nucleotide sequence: TGTGCCCCTGGGACTAGCGGGACGGCAGAGACCCAGTACTTC. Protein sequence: CAPGTSGTAETQYF. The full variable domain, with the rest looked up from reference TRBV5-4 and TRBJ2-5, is ETGVTQSPTHLIKTRGQQVTLRCSSQSGHNTVSWYQQALGQGPQFIFQYYREEENGRGNFPPRFSGLQFPNYSSELNVNALELDDSALYLCAPGTSGTAETQYFGPGTRLLVL.

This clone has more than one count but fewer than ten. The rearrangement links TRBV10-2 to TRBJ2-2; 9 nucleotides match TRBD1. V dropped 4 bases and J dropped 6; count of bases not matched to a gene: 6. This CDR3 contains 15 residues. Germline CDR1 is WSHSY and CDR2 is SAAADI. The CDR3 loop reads CASSVLTGGAGELFF. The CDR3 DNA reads TGCGCCAGCAGTGTGCTGACAGGGGGTGCCGGGGAGCTGTTTTTT.

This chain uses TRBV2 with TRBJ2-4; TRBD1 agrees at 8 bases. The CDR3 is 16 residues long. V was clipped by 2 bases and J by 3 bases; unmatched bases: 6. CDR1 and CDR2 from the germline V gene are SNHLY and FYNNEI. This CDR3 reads CASSERQGAVKNIQYF. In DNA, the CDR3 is TGTGCCAGCAGTGAACGGCAGGGGGCTGTCAAAAACATTCAGTACTTC.

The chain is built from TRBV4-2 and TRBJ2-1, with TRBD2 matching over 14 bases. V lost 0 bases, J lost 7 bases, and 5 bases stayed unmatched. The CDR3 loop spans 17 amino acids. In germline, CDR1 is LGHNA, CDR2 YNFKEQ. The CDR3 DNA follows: TGTGCCAGCAGCCAAGATCGAGGGACTAGCGGGAGAAATGAGCAGTTCTTC. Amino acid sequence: CASSQDRGTSGRNEQFF.

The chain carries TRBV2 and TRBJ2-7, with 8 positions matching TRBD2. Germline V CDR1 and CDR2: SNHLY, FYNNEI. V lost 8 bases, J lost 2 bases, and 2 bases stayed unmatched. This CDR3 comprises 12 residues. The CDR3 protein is CASGTRAYEQYF. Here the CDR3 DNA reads TGTGCCAGCGGGACTAGGGCCTACGAGCAGTACTTC.

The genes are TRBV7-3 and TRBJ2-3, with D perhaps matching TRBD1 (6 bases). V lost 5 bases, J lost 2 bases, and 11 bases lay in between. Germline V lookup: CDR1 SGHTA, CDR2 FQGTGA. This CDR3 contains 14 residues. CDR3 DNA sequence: TGTGCCAGCAGCGCGGACAGAATCACAGATACGCAGTATTTT. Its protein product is CASSADRITDTQYF.

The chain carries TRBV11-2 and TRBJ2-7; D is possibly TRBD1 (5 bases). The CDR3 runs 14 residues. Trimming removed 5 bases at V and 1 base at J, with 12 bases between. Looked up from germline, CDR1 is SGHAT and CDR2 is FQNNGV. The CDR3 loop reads CASSVGRGSYEQYV. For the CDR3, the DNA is TGTGCCAGCAGCGTGGGAAGGGGTTCCTACGAGCAGTACGTC.

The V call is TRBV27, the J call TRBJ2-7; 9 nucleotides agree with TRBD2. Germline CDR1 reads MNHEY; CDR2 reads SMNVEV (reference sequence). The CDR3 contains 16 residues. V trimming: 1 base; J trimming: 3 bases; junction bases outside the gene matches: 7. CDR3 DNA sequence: TGTGCCAGCAGTTTATTGCCTAGCGGGAAATACTACGAGCAGTACTTC. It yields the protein CASSLLPSGKYYEQYF.

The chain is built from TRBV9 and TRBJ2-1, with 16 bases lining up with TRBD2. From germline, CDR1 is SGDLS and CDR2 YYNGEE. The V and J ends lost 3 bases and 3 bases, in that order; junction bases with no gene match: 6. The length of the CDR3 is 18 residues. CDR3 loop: CASSAPGLAGGLYNEQFF. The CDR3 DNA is TGTGCCAGCAGCGCCCCGGGACTAGCGGGAGGGCTCTACAATGAGCAGTTCTTC. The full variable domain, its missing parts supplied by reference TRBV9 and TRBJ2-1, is DSGVTQTPKHLITATGQRVTLRCSPRSGDLSVYWYQQSLDQGLQFLIQYYNGEERAKGNILERFSAQQFPDLHSELNLSSLELGDSALYFCASSAPGLAGGLYNEQFFGPGTRLTVL.

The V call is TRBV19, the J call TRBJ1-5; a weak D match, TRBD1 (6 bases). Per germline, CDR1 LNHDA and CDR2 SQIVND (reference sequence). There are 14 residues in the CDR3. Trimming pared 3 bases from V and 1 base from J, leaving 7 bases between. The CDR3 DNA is TGTGCCAGTAGTATGGGGGCAAGCAATCAGCCCCAGCATTTT. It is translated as CASSMGASNQPQHF.

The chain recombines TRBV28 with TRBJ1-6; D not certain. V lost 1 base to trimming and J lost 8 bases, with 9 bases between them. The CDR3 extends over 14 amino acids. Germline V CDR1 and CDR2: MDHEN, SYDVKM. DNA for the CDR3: TGTGCCAGCAGTTTATCCGGGGAACATTCACCCCTCCACTTT. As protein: CASSLSGEHSPLHF.

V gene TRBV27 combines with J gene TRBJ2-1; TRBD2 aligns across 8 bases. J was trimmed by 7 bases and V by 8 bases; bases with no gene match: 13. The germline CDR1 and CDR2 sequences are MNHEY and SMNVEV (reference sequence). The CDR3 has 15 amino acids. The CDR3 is CASSPWGSGNNEQFF. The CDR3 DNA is TGTGCCAGCTCCCCTTGGGGTAGCGGGAATAATGAGCAGTTCTTC.

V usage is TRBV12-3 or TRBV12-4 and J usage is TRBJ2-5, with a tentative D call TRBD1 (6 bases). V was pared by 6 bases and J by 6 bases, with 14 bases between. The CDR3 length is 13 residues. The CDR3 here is CASSLAWDKTQYF. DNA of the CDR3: TGTGCCAGCAGCCTCGCGTGGGACAAGACCCAGTACTTC.

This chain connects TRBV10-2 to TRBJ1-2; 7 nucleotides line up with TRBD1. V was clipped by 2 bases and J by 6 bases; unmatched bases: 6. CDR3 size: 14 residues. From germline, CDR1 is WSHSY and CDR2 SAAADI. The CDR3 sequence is CASSEVGTADGYTF. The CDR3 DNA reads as TGCGCCAGCAGTGAGGTCGGGACAGCGGATGGCTACACCTTC.

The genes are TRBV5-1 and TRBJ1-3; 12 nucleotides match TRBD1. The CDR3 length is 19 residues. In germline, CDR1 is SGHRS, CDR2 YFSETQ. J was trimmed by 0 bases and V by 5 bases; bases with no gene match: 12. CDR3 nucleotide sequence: TGCGCCAGCAGACCTACCGGGACAGGGGGCCCGAGCTCTGGAAACACCATATATTTT. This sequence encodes CASRPTGTGGPSSGNTIYF.

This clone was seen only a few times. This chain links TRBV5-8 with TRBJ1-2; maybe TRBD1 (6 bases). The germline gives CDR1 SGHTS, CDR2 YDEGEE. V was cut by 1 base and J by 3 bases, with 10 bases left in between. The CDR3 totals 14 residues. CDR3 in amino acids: CASSLYRGYYGYTF. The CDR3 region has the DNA TGTGCCAGCAGCTTGTATAGGGGGTACTATGGCTACACCTTC.

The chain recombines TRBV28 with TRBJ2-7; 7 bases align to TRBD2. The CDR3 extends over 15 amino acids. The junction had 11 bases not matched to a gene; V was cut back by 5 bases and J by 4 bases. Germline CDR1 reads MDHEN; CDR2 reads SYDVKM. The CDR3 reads CASSSPSGGRYEQYF. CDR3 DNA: TGTGCCAGCAGTAGTCCGTCGGGAGGAAGGTACGAGCAGTACTTC. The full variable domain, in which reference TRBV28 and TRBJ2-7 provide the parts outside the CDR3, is DVKVTQSSRYLVKRTGEKVFLECVQDMDHENMFWYRQDPGLGLRLIYFSYDVKMKEKGDIPEGYSVSREKKERFSLILESASTNQTSMYLCASSSPSGGRYEQYFGPGTRLTVT.

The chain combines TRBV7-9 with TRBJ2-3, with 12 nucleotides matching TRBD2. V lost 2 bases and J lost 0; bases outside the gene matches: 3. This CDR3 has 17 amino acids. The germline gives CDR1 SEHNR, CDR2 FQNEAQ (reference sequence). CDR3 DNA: TGTGCCAGCAGCTTACTAGCGGGGGGGACTAGCACAGATACGCAGTATTTT. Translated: CASSLLAGGTSTDTQYF.

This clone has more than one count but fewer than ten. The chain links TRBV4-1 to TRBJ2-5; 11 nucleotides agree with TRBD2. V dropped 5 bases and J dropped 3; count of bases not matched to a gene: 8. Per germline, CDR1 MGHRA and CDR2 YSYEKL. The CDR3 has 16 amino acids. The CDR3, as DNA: TGCGCCAGCAGCTTACTTCCGGGACTAGCGGAAGAGACCCAGTACTTC. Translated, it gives CASSLLPGLAEETQYF.

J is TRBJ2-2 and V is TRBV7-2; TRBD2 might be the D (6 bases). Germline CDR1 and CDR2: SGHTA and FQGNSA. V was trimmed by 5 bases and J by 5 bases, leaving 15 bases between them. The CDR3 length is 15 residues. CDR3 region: CASSAFSGETGELFF. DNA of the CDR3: TGTGCCAGCAGCGCGTTCTCGGGGGAAACCGGGGAGCTGTTTTTT.

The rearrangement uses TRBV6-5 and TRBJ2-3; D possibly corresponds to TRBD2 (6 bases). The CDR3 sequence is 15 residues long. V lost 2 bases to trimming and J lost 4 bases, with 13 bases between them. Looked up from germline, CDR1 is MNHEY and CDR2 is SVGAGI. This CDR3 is CASSYRSGGADTQYF. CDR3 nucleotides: TGTGCCAGCAGTTACAGATCAGGAGGGGCAGATACGCAGTATTTT.

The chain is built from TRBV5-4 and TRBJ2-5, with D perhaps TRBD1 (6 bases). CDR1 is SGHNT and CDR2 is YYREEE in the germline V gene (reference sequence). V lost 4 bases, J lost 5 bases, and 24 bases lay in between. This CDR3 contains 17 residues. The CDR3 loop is CASSPTNPGAWGETQYF. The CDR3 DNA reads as TGTGCCAGCAGCCCCACAAATCCAGGGGCCTGGGGGGAGACCCAGTACTTC.

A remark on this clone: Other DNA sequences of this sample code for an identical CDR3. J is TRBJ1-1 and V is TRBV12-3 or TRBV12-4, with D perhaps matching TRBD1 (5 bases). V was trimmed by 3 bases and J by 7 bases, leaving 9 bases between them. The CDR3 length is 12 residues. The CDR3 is CASSFSRGEAFF. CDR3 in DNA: TGTGCCAGCAGTTTCTCTAGGGGTGAAGCTTTCTTT.

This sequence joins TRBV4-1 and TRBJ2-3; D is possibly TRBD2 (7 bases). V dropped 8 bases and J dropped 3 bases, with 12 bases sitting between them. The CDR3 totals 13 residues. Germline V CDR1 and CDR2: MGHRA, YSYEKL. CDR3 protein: CASRGATTDTQYF. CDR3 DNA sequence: TGCGCCAGCCGGGGGGCTACGACAGATACGCAGTATTTT.

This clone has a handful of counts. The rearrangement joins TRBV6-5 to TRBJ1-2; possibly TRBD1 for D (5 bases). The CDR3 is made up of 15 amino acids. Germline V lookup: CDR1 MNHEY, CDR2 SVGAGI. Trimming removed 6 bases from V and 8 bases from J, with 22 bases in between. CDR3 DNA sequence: TGTGCCAGCAGCTTCATGGGACTCCCCACACTCGGCTACACCTTC. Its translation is CASSFMGLPTLGYTF.